The clone carrying this T cell receptor (beta chain) was detected only a few times. The antigen is unknown. This record comes from a study of CD8+ T cells in alopecia areata. Findings of the study overall: Scalp specimens additionally yield sequences from normal skin's resident alphabeta T cells.

Extraction of RNA preceded its reverse transcription into cDNA, which served as the sequencing template. Measured with immunoSEQ multiplex PCR; TCRdb has only the in-frame clones, and not every one. This table has approximately 100,000 clones, roughly two fifths appearing once. From germline, CDR1 is SGDLS and CDR2 YYNGEE. The CDR3 length is 13 residues. Trimming shortened V by 0 bases and J by 5 bases, and 7 bases separated the two germline ends. The source is a human donor with alopecia areata. The chain has TRBV9 and TRBJ2-3; D unclear. What was sequenced was CD4+ T cells sorted from blood. The CDR3 loop is CASSVVPEDTQYF. CDR3 nucleotides: TGTGCCAGCAGCGTAGTGCCTGAAGATACGCAGTATTTT.